The entry below describes one T cell receptor (beta chain). The antigen remains unidentified. The data derive from a study of cytomegalovirus exposure and HLA in healthy donors. Overall study: Out of a few hundred genotyped donors, roughly 83% belonged to the Caucasian-associated ancestry cluster.

Germline trimming cut 5 bases from V and 7 bases from J; bases unmatched to any gene: 10. The length of the CDR3 is 15 residues. Germline values: CDR1 SGHNT, CDR2 YENEEA. Amplification used 60 Vbeta primers and 13 Jbeta primers. Here immunoSEQ multiplex PCR was the method, and the copy in TCRdb shows in-frame clones only, minus some. The table includes some 67,000 clones, around 87% detected once. Study-wide points: In a later analysis, roughly 17,000 TCR beta sequences were associated with HLA alleles at 0.05 false discovery rate. Earlier analysis found most TCR beta V segments productive about 90% or about 30% of the time. The authors enumerated some 170 TCR beta chains as linked to cytomegalovirus.

Sequenced: PBMCs. This TCR was sampled from a woman in her thirties in good health and CMV-seropositive. The chain recombines TRBV11-3 with TRBJ2-2; 7 bases match TRBD2. CDR3 protein: CASSPGAGEVGELFF. Written as DNA, the CDR3 is TGTGCCAGCAGCCCTGGGGCGGGAGAGGTCGGGGAGCTGTTTTTT. The full variable domain, rest sourced from reference TRBV11-3 and TRBJ2-2, is EAGVVQSPRYKIIEKKQPVAFWCNPISGHNTLYWYLQNLGQGPELLIRYENEEAVDDSQLPKDRFSAERLKGVDSTLKIQPAELGDSAVYLCASSPGAGEVGELFFGEGSRLTVL.